The rows below give T cell receptor beta chains drawn from one sample of a study of graft-versus-host responses after intestinal transplantation. What these receptors recognize is not known. The repertoire was sequenced with immunoSEQ multiplex PCR; TCRdb's copy has only in-frame clones and lacks some. The data contain tens of thousands of clones, roughly nine tenths of them singletons. Sequencing used unstimulated CD4+ T cells sorted from spleen or lymph node cells, obtained before intestinal transplant. The receptor set was obtained from a human donor who received an intestinal transplant. Both conserved end residues are part of each CDR3. Each record gives: J gene, CDR3 length, V gene, clone size, D gene, CDR3 DNA, CDR3 protein. A D gene is named only where the DNA matches it firmly. Expanded clones are given a class, and other clones once, few, many or no size at all.

j_gene: TRBJ1-1
len: 15
v_gene: TRBV25-1
abundance: NA
d_gene: NA
CDR3nt: TGTGCCAGCAGTTATCAGAAAACAGGGAACACTGAAGCTTTCTTT
CDR3aa: CASSYQKTGNTEAFF

j_gene: TRBJ1-2
len: 15
v_gene: TRBV21-1
abundance: few
d_gene: NA
CDR3nt: TGTGCCAGCAGCAAAGATGGGAGGGGCGGGTATGGCTACACCTTC
CDR3aa: CASSKDGRGGYGYTF

j_gene: TRBJ2-1
len: 11
v_gene: TRBV18
abundance: NA
d_gene: NA
CDR3nt: TGTGCCAGCTCACGGGACTATGAGCAGTTCTTC
CDR3aa: CASSRDYEQFF

j_gene: TRBJ2-7
len: 14
v_gene: TRBV5-5
abundance: NA
d_gene: NA
CDR3nt: TGTGCCAGCAGCTCCCCCGGGAGACCCTACGAGCAGTACTTC
CDR3aa: CASSSPGRPYEQYF

j_gene: TRBJ2-5
len: 15
v_gene: TRBV30
abundance: NA
d_gene: TRBD2
CDR3nt: TGTGCCTTCGGGACTAGCGGGGGATACCCGGGGACCCAGTACTTC
CDR3aa: CAFGTSGGYPGTQYF

j_gene: TRBJ2-3
len: 16
v_gene: TRBV21-1
abundance: NA
d_gene: NA
CDR3nt: TGTGCCAGCAGCTCAGCCTTAGCGGACCCACGAGATACGCAGTATTTT
CDR3aa: CASSSALADPRDTQYF

j_gene: TRBJ2-7
len: 16
v_gene: TRBV27
abundance: NA
d_gene: TRBD2
CDR3nt: TGTGCCAGCAGTTGGCTACGCGCGGGAGCTATCTACGAGCAGTACTTC
CDR3aa: CASSWLRAGAIYEQYF

j_gene: TRBJ1-1
len: 14
v_gene: TRBV2
abundance: NA
d_gene: NA
CDR3nt: TGTGCCAGCAATAGGGGGGGGATGAACACTGAAGCTTTCTTT
CDR3aa: CASNRGGMNTEAFF

j_gene: TRBJ2-7
len: 15
v_gene: TRBV12-2
abundance: NA
d_gene: NA
CDR3nt: TGTGCAAGTCGCTTAACCCAGCGGTGTCCCTACGAGCAGTACTTC
CDR3aa: CASRLTQRCPYEQYF

j_gene: TRBJ2-1
len: 15
v_gene: TRBV21-1
abundance: few
d_gene: NA
CDR3nt: TGTGCCAGCAGCAAAGAGGGGCACGGTAACAATGAGCAGTTCTTC
CDR3aa: CASSKEGHGNNEQFF

j_gene: TRBJ1-5
len: 15
v_gene: TRBV19
abundance: few
d_gene: NA
CDR3nt: TGTGCCAGGCCCGGTTTAGGGAGAGGCAATCAGCCCCAGCATTTT
CDR3aa: CARPGLGRGNQPQHF

j_gene: TRBJ2-7
len: 14
v_gene: TRBV6-1
abundance: once
d_gene: TRBD1
CDR3nt: TGTGCCAGCAGGGGGGACAGGGGGGCTTACGAGCAGTACTTC
CDR3aa: CASRGDRGAYEQYF

j_gene: TRBJ2-2
len: 15
v_gene: TRBV7-6
abundance: NA
d_gene: TRBD2
CDR3nt: TGTGCCAGCAAAGAGGGACTAGCGGACACCGGGGAGCTGTTTTTT
CDR3aa: CASKEGLADTGELFF